The TCR beta chain described here comes from a study of post-analysis software for immune sequencing data. Notes on the study in general: In patients, roughly five TRBV segments were more frequent than in controls, with TRBV5-6, TRBV5-1 and TRBV20-1 among them.

The V gene lost 0 bases and the J gene lost 2 bases, with 5 bases spanning the gap. CDR3 length equals 13 residues. Germline values: CDR1 SGHTA, CDR2 FQGNSA. TCR beta cDNA libraries included unique molecular identifiers. TCRdb analysed the PCR reads with MiXCR anew, one entry per CDR3 protein. The sample yields 350,000 to 450,000 distinct CDR3 sequences, around 37% seen once. Comment on this clonotype: Its specificity is unknown.

Sequencing was carried out using blood. The clonotype comes from a girl under 18 with multiple sclerosis. This rearrangement joins TRBV7-2 to TRBJ2-7; D remains unclear. The CDR3 is CASSLATAYEQYF. CDR3 bases: TGTGCCAGCAGCTTAGCGACGGCCTACGAGCAGTACTTC.